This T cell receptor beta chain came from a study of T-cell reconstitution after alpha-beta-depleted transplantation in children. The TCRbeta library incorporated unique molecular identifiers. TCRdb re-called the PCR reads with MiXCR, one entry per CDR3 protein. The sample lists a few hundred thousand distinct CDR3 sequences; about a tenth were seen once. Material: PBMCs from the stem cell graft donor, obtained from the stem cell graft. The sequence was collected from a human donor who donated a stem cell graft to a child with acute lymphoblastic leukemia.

CDR3 protein: CASSPPGGAGVAQPQHF. In nucleotides, the CDR3 is TGTGCCAGCAGCCCCCCGGGGGGGGCAGGCGTGGCTCAGCCCCAGCATTTT. This sequence joins TRBV7-2 and TRBJ1-5; TRBD1 might be the D (6 bases). Germline values: CDR1 SGHTA, CDR2 FQGNSA. There are 17 residues in the CDR3. The germline V and J ends were trimmed by 5 bases and 6 bases, with 23 bases remaining between them.